This TCR beta chain was documented in a study of monozygotic twins with inflammatory bowel disease. Study-wide findings and caveats: The co-twins with IBD showed lower TCRbeta diversity (inverse Simpson) than their healthy siblings.

Every TCR library drew on 3500 ng of total RNA. Generation of cDNA took place in eight separate reactions per sample. TCRdb re-called the 5' RACE reads and gives one entry per CDR3 protein, without DNA. The table for this sample gives approximately 330,000 distinct CDR3 sequences. A note on this clonotype: The target antigen is unknown.

Sequencing was done on a sample of blood. This clonotype was sampled from a human donor with ulcerative colitis or Crohn's disease, or a healthy co-twin of an affected twin (not recorded which).

The CDR3 sequence is CASSYYRTGVSYEQYF. This chain joins TRBV6-2 or TRBV6-3 and TRBJ2-7; there is no DNA to check the TCRdb D call of TRBD1. This CDR3 has 16 amino acids. Germline V CDR1 and CDR2: MNHEY, SVGEGT.